Below, 15 T cell receptor beta chains from the same sample are listed, as sequenced in a study of blood T cell repertoires in COVID-19. The assay was immunoSEQ multiplex PCR, and TCRdb's table has in-frame clones only and misses some. Of around 190,000 clones in the sample, around four fifths were seen once. The sequenced sample consisted of peripheral blood. The receptors shown here come from a woman in her 70s with COVID-19, enrolled during active disease.

This clone appeared once. The rearrangement uses TRBV7-2 and TRBJ2-7; 7 nucleotides match TRBD1. V lost 5 bases and J lost 3; bases outside the gene matches: 7. Germline V gene lookup returns CDR1 SGHTA and CDR2 FQGNSA. The CDR3 runs to 14 residues. CDR3: CASSLQGRIYEQYF. The DNA of the CDR3 is TGTGCCAGCAGCCTACAGGGGCGCATCTACGAGCAGTACTTC.

The chain carries TRBV3-1 (or the pseudogene TRBV3-2) and TRBJ2-3, with TRBD1 as a possible D gene (6 bases). The germline V and J ends were trimmed by 2 bases and 2 bases, with 14 bases remaining between them. The germline gives CDR1 LGHDT, CDR2 YNNKEL (reference sequence). The CDR3 sequence is 16 residues long. CDR3 sequence: CASSQQQGGYTDTQYF. CDR3 in DNA: TGTGCCAGCAGCCAACAACAGGGTGGTTACACAGATACGCAGTATTTT.

V gene TRBV25-1 combines with J gene TRBJ1-1; TRBD1 is a possible D gene (6 bases). Germline V CDR1 and CDR2: MGHDK, SYGVNS. The CDR3 has 12 amino acids. Deletions cut 5 bases from V and 7 bases from J, with 11 bases between. The CDR3 DNA reads as TGTGCCAGCAGTCCCGGACAGTTTGAAGCTTTCTTT. Amino acids: CASSPGQFEAFF.

This sequence joins TRBV7-7 and TRBJ2-1; 12 positions match TRBD2. CDR1 is SSHAT and CDR2 is FNYEAQ in the germline V gene (reference sequence). The CDR3 is 15 amino acids. V lost 6 bases and J lost 6; bases outside the gene matches: 6. The CDR3 sequence: CASSLLAGGINEQFF. The CDR3 nucleotides are TGTGCCAGCAGTTTACTAGCGGGAGGCATCAATGAGCAGTTCTTC.

The chain couples TRBV24-1 to TRBJ1-1, with TRBD1 matching over 8 bases. Trimming removed 2 bases from V and 3 bases from J; junction bases left unmatched: 4. CDR1 and CDR2 from the germline V gene are KGHDR and SFDVKD. This CDR3 region has 15 residues. CDR3 region: CATSDSTGVDTEAFF. CDR3 in DNA: TGTGCCACCAGTGATTCGACAGGGGTTGACACTGAAGCTTTCTTT.

The V gene is TRBV9, the J gene TRBJ2-5, with a possible D match to TRBD1 (5 bases). Trimming removed 0 bases from V and 2 bases from J, with 11 bases in between. CDR3 length: 15 residues. CDR1 SGDLS and CDR2 YYNGEE come from the germline V gene. The CDR3 DNA reads as TGTGCCAGCAGCGTAGACGGACATAGACAAGAGACCCAGTACTTC. Its protein product is CASSVDGHRQETQYF.

This sequence joins TRBV21-1 and TRBJ2-7; the table's TRBD2 call for D was not verified on the DNA. TRBV21-1 is classified as a pseudogene. CDR3 length equals 15 residues. CDR3 DNA: TGTGCCAGCAGCCCTCGGGAGCGGTCCACCTACGAGCAGTACTTC. This codes for CASSPRERSTYEQYF.

In this sample, this clone turned up a few times. This sequence joins TRBV24-1 and TRBJ2-2, with 9 positions matching TRBD1. Germline CDR1 KGHDR, CDR2 SFDVKD. V lost 0 bases, J lost 6 bases, and 1 base stayed unmatched. The length of the CDR3 is 15 residues. The CDR3 sequence is CATSDLGTGSGELFF. CDR3 DNA sequence: TGTGCCACCAGTGATTTGGGGACAGGGTCCGGGGAGCTGTTTTTT.

This rearrangement joins TRBV5-1 to TRBJ1-2, with 7 bases aligning to TRBD1. Unmatched junction bases numbered 4, after V lost 3 bases and J lost 2 bases. Germline V gene data show CDR1 as SGHRS and CDR2 as YFSETQ. The CDR3 length is 14 residues. CDR3 region: CASSSGGQNYGYTF. CDR3 coding DNA: TGCGCCAGCAGCTCCGGGGGACAGAACTATGGCTACACCTTC. Drawing the rest from reference TRBV5-1 and TRBJ1-2, the complete variable domain is KAGVTQTPRYLIKTRGQQVTLSCSPISGHRSVSWYQQTPGQGLQFLFEYFSETQRNKGNFPGRFSGRQFSNSRSEMNVSTLELGDSALYLCASSSGGQNYGYTFGSGTRLTVV.

The V and J genes are TRBV19 and TRBJ2-2; 7 nucleotides agree with TRBD1. Germline CDR1 and CDR2: LNHDA and SQIVND (reference sequence). The CDR3 is 15 amino acids. Trimming took 1 base from V and 4 from J; bases not matched to a gene: 3. The CDR3 DNA reads as TGTGCCAGTAGTATAGGACAGGGAAGCACCGGGGAGCTGTTTTTT. Protein: CASSIGQGSTGELFF.

The chain has TRBV9 and TRBJ2-3; the match to TRBD2 covers 11 bases. The V gene's germline CDR1 is SGDLS and CDR2 YYNGEE. The length of the CDR3 is 17 residues. Trimming took 1 base from V and 2 from J; bases not matched to a gene: 6. CDR3 residues: CASSVNPTSGNTDTQYF. The CDR3 nucleotides are TGTGCCAGCAGCGTAAACCCGACTAGCGGGAACACAGATACGCAGTATTTT. Full variable domain (rest looked up from reference TRBV9 and TRBJ2-3): DSGVTQTPKHLITATGQRVTLRCSPRSGDLSVYWYQQSLDQGLQFLIQYYNGEERAKGNILERFSAQQFPDLHSELNLSSLELGDSALYFCASSVNPTSGNTDTQYFGPGTRLTVL.

The gene calls are TRBV9 and TRBJ2-3, with TRBD1 identical over 9 bases. After removal of 4 bases from V and 11 bases from J, the junction contained 11 bases not matched to a gene. Germline V gives CDR1 SGDLS, CDR2 YYNGEE. The CDR3 totals 14 residues. CDR3 amino acids: CASSPWGGGQGQYF. The DNA of the CDR3 is TGTGCCAGCAGCCCTTGGGGAGGGGGACAGGGGCAGTATTTT.

The chain couples TRBV19 to TRBJ2-1; 16 bases map to TRBD2. CDR1 is LNHDA, CDR2 SQIVND, per germline (reference sequence). The CDR3 is made up of 19 amino acids. The ends lost 4 bases at V and 1 base at J; junction bases unmatched: 7. CDR3 loop: CASSRPAGLAGGSYNEQFF. For the CDR3, the DNA is TGTGCCAGTAGTAGACCAGCGGGACTAGCGGGAGGGTCCTACAATGAGCAGTTCTTC.

This clone was counted a few times. This chain connects TRBV27 to TRBJ1-5; D is ambiguous. Germline assignment: CDR1 MNHEY and CDR2 SMNVEV (reference sequence). Trimming shortened V by 7 bases and J by 4 bases, and 17 bases separated the two germline ends. The CDR3 runs 15 residues. CDR3: CASTLTGSGNQPQHF. In DNA form, the CDR3 reads TGTGCCAGCACTCTAACGGGGAGCGGTAATCAGCCCCAGCATTTT.

This chain connects TRBV13 to TRBJ1-1; D gene unclear. The CDR3 is 12 amino acids. Per germline, CDR1 PRHDT and CDR2 FYEKMQ (reference sequence). V was trimmed by 8 bases and J by 1 base, leaving 8 bases between them. CDR3 DNA: TGTGCCAGCGAGAGGGCGAACACTGAAGCTTTCTTT. Translation: CASERANTEAFF.